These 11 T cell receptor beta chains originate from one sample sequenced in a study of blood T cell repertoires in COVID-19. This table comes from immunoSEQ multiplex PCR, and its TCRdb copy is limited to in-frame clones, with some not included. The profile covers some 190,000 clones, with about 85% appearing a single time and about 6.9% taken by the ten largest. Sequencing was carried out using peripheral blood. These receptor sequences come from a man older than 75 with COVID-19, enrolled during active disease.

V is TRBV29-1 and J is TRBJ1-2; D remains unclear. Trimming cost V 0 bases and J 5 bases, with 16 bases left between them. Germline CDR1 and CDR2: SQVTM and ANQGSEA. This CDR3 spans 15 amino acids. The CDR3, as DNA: TGCAGCGTTGAAGATCTAAAAGGGAGCGGATATGGCTACACCTTC. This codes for CSVEDLKGSGYGYTF.

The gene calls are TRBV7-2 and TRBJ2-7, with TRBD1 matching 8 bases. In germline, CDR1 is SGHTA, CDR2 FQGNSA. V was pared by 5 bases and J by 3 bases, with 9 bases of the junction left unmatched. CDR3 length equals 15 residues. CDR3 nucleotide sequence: TGTGCCAGCAGCCCAGGGGGCAGTCTATACTACGAGCAGTACTTC. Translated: CASSPGGSLYYEQYF.

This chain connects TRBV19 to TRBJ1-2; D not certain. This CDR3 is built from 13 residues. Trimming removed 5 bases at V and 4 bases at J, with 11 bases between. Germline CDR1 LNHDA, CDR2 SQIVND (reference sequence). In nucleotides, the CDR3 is TGTGCCAGTAGTCCGCGGGCCCCCTATGGCTACACCTTC. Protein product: CASSPRAPYGYTF.

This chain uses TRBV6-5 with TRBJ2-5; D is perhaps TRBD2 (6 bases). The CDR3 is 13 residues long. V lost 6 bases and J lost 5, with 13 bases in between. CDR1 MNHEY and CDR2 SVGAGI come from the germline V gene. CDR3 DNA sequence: TGTGCCAGCAGGCCCCCAGGGAGGGAGACCCAGTACTTC. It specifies CASRPPGRETQYF.

The CDR3, as DNA: TGTGCCAGCAGCTTAGACCCTAGGGGGCCCAACTATGGCTACACCTTC. Amino acid sequence: CASSLDPRGPNYGYTF. The genes are TRBV7-9 and TRBJ1-2; 7 bases are a match to TRBD1. With 1 base clipped from V and 2 bases from J, the junction kept 7 bases outside the gene matches. The CDR3 is 16 amino acids. Germline V gives CDR1 SEHNR, CDR2 FQNEAQ (reference sequence).

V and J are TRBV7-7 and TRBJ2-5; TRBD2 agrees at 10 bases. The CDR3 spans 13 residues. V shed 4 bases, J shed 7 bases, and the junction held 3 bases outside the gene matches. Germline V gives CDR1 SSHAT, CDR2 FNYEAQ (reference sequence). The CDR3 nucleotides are TGTGCCAGCAGCTCAAGCGGGGGGGGGACCCAGTACTTC. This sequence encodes CASSSSGGGTQYF.

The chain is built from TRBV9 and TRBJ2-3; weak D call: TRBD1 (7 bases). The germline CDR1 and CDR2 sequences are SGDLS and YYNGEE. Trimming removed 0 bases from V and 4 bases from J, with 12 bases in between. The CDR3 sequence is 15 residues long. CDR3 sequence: CASSVGQGGPDTQYF. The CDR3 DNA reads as TGTGCCAGCAGCGTAGGACAGGGAGGCCCAGATACGCAGTATTTT.

The CDR3 reads CASSSDRYNTEAFF. CDR3 nucleotide sequence: TGTGCCAGCAGCTCGGACAGGTATAACACTGAAGCTTTCTTT. V is TRBV5-4 and J is TRBJ1-1, with 7 bases matching TRBD1. Germline V gene sequence: CDR1 SGHNT, CDR2 YYREEE (reference sequence). The trim removed 3 bases at V and 2 bases at J, leaving 4 bases unmatched. This CDR3 comprises 14 residues. Full variable domain (outside the CDR3, taken from reference TRBV5-4 and TRBJ1-1): ETGVTQSPTHLIKTRGQQVTLRCSSQSGHNTVSWYQQALGQGPQFIFQYYREEENGRGNFPPRFSGLQFPNYSSELNVNALELDDSALYLCASSSDRYNTEAFFGQGTRLTVV.

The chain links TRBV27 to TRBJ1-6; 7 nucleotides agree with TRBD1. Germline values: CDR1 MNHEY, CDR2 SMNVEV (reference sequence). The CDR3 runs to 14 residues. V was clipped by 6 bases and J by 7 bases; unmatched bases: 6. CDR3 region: CASRSGTDNSPLHF. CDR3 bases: TGTGCCAGCAGATCCGGGACAGACAATTCACCCCTCCACTTT.

CDR3 loop: CASIPAGQGGTEAFF. CDR3 DNA sequence: TGTGCCAGCATCCCAGCGGGACAGGGAGGCACTGAAGCTTTCTTT. This rearrangement joins TRBV21-1 to TRBJ1-1; TRBD1 is the table's D call and was not checked against the DNA. TRBV21-1 counts as a pseudogene. This CDR3 has 15 amino acids.

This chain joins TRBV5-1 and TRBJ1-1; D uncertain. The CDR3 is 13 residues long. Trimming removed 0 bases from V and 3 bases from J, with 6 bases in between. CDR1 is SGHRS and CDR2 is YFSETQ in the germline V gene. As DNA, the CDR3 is TGCGCCAGCAGCTTGGTGGCGGACACTGAAGCTTTCTTT. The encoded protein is CASSLVADTEAFF.